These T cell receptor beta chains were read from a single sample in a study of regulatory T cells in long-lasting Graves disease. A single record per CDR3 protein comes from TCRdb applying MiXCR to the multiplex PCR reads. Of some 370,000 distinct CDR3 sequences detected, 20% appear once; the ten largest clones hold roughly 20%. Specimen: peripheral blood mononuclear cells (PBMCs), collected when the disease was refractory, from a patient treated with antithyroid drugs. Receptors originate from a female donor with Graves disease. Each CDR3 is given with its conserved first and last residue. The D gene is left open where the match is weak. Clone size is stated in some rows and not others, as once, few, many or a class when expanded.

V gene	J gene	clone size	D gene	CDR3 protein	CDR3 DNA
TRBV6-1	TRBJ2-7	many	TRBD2	CASSPGLAGVREQYF	TGTGCCAGCAGTCCCGGACTAGCGGGAGTACGGGAGCAGTACTTC
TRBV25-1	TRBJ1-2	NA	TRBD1	CASSEGQGRYGYTF	TGTGCCAGCAGTGAAGGACAGGGGCGCTATGGCTACACCTTC
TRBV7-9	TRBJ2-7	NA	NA	CASSLAGVGGSSYEQYF	TGTGCCAGCAGCTTAGCGGGGGTCGGGGGCAGTTCCTACGAGCAGTACTTC
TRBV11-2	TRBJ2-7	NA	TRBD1	CASSPIGRGTGRTYEQYF	TGTGCCAGCAGCCCGATTGGGCGAGGGACAGGGCGGACCTACGAGCAGTACTTC
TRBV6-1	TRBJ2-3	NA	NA	CASSPEVAVTDTQYF	TGTGCCAGCAGTCCAGAGGTAGCGGTCACAGATACGCAGTATTTT
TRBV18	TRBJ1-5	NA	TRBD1	CASSLGTGQNQPQHF	TGTGCCAGCTCACTCGGGACAGGACAGAATCAGCCCCAGCATTTT
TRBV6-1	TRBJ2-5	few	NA	CASSGGLWSQETQYF	TGTGCCAGCAGTGGGGGACTTTGGTCCCAAGAGACCCAGTACTTC
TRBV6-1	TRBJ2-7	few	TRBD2	CASTPGGRYEQYF	TGTGCCAGCACCCCGGGGGGGAGGTACGAGCAGTACTTC
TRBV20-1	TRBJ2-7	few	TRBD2	CRPPKREFSYEQYF	TGCAGGCCGCCGAAGCGGGAGTTCTCCTACGAGCAGTACTTC
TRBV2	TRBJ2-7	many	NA	CASIEGQNEQYF	TGTGCCAGCATCGAGGGGCAAAACGAGCAGTACTTC
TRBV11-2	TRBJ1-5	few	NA	CASSLDSWGTQHF	TGTGCCAGCAGCTTAGATTCGTGGGGGACCCAGCATTTT
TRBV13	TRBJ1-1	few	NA	CASSLKTEATEAFF	TGTGCCAGCAGCTTAAAGACAGAAGCCACTGAAGCTTTCTTT
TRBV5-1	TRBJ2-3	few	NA	CASSYEGQLTDTQYF	TGCGCCAGCAGCTACGAAGGACAGTTAACAGATACGCAGTATTTT
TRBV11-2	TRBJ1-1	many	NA	CASSLDGYSAGRMNTEAFF	TGTGCCAGCAGCTTAGATGGTTATTCGGCAGGCAGAATGAACACTGAAGCTTTCTTT
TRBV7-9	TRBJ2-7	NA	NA	CASSPPRGVEREQYF	TGTGCCAGCAGCCCACCGAGAGGGGTAGAACGCGAGCAGTACTTC
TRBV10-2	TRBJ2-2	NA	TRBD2	CASSLAGAVGELFF	TGCGCCAGCAGTCTAGCGGGAGCTGTCGGGGAGCTGTTTTTT
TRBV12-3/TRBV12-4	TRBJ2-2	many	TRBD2	CASKREVGTGELFF	TGTGCCAGCAAGCGGGAGGTCGGCACCGGGGAGCTGTTTTTT
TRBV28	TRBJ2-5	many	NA	CASSFLEGPTQYF	TGTGCCAGCAGTTTCTTGGAGGGACCGACCCAGTACTTC
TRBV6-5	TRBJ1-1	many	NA	CASSYGGGTEAFF	TGTGCCAGCAGTTACGGGGGAGGTACTGAAGCTTTCTTT
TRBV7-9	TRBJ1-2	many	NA	CASIGRQGNGYTF	TGTGCCAGCATCGGCCGTCAGGGGAATGGCTACACCTTC
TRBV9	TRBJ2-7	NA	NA	CASSVGGSGEQYF	TGTGCCAGCAGCGTAGGAGGGAGTGGCGAGCAGTACTTC
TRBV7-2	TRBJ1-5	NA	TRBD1	CASSWTGVGQPQHF	TGTGCCAGCAGCTGGACAGGGGTCGGCCAGCCCCAGCATTTT
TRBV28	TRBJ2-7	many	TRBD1	CASSSPRGRTGNSYEQYF	TGTGCCAGCAGTTCTCCCCGTGGCCGGACAGGGAACTCCTACGAGCAGTACTTC
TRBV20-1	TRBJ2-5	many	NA	CSAIGRTMETQYF	TGCAGTGCTATCGGACGGACTATGGAGACCCAGTACTTC
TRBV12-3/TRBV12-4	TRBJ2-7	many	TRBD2	CASSFSGLAGDEQYF	TGTGCCAGCAGTTTTAGCGGACTAGCGGGCGACGAGCAGTACTTC
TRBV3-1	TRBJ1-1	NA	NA	CASSQEAGLPEAFF	TGTGCCAGCAGCCAAGAGGCCGGGTTGCCTGAAGCTTTCTTT
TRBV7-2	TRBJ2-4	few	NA	CASSQAPASSPGNF	TGTGCCAGCAGCCAGGCCCCGGCTAGCAGCCCCGGGAACTTC
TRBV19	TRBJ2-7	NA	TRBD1	CASIKTGTEQYF	TGTGCCAGTATTAAGACAGGGACCGAGCAGTACTTC
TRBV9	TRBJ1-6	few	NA	CASSVGASQGSPLHF	TGTGCCAGCAGCGTAGGCGCATCCCAGGGCTCACCCCTCCACTTT
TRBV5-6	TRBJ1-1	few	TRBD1	CASSGTGIEAFF	TGTGCCAGCAGCGGGACAGGCATTGAAGCTTTCTTT
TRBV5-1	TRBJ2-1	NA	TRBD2	CASSQSTSAEPFF	TGCGCCAGCAGCCAGTCTACTAGCGCTGAACCGTTCTTC
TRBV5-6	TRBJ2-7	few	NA	CASSLFRTEQYF	TGTGCCAGCAGCTTGTTCCGGACAGAGCAGTACTTC
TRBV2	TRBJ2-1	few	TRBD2	CASTNRRLAGAFEQFF	TGTGCCAGCACCAACCGGCGACTAGCGGGAGCTTTTGAGCAGTTCTTC
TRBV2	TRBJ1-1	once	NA	CASSPRAAEAFF	TGTGCCAGCAGTCCTCGGGCGGCTGAAGCTTTCTTT
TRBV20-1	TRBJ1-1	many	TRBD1	CSTGDQNTEAFF	TGCAGTACAGGGGACCAGAACACTGAAGCTTTCTTT
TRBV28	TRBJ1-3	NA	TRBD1	CASSLYRGFRNTIYF	TGTGCCAGCAGTTTATACAGGGGGTTTCGAAACACCATATATTTT
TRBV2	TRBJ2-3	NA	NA	CAGTTAYTDTQYF	TGTGCCGGGACGACAGCCTATACAGATACGCAGTATTTT
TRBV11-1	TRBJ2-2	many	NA	CASSFSRDLNTGELFF	TGTGCCAGCAGCTTCTCGCGGGACTTAAACACCGGGGAGCTGTTTTTT
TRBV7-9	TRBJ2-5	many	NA	CASSLALSKTAETQYF	TGTGCCAGCAGCTTAGCCTTATCTAAGACGGCAGAGACCCAGTACTTC
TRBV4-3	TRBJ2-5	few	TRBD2	CASSQDPSGSSETQYF	TGCGCCAGCAGCCAAGATCCTAGCGGGAGTTCTGAGACCCAGTACTTC
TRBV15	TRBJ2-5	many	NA	CATSISGAGKTQYF	TGTGCCACCAGCATCTCAGGGGCCGGGAAGACCCAGTACTTC
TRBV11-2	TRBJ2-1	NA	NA	CASGGQWYNEQFF	TGTGCCAGCGGAGGACAATGGTACAATGAGCAGTTCTTC
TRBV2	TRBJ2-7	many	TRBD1	CASSPSPSGTVTYEQYF	TGTGCCAGCAGTCCATCACCTTCCGGGACAGTGACCTACGAGCAGTACTTC
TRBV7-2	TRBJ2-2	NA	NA	CASSLDAGWNTGELFF	TGTGCCAGCAGCTTGGATGCTGGGTGGAACACCGGGGAGCTGTTTTTT
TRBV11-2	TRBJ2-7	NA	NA	CASSLDRGRGQYF	TGTGCCAGCAGCTTAGACCGAGGCCGGGGGCAGTACTTC
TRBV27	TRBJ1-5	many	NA	CASSSTPGDQPQHF	TGTGCCAGCAGTTCTACACCGGGGGATCAGCCCCAGCATTTT
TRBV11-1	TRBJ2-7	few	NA	CASSYRDPGIYEQYF	TGTGCCAGCAGCTACCGGGACCCAGGTATCTACGAGCAGTACTTC
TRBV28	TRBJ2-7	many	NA	CASSLGGRGYEQYF	TGTGCCAGCAGCCTCGGGGGTCGGGGCTACGAGCAGTACTTC
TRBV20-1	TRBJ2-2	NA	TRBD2	CSAERTSGRTGELFF	TGCAGTGCTGAGCGGACTAGCGGGCGGACCGGGGAGCTGTTTTTT
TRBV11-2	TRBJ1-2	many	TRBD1	CASSSLRRGPGQGSPDYGYTF	TGTGCCAGCAGCTCACTTAGACGAGGGCCGGGACAGGGGAGTCCGGACTATGGCTACACCTTC